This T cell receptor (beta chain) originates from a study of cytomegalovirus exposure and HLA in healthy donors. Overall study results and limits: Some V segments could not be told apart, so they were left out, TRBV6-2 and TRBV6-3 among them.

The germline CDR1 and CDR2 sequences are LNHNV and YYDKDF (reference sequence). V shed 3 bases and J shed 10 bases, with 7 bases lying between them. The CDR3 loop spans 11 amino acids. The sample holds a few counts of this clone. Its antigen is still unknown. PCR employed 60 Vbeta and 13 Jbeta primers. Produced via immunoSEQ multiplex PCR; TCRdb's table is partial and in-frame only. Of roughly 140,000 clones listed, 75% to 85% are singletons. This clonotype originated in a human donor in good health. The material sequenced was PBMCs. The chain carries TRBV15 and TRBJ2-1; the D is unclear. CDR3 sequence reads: CATSSRVEQFF. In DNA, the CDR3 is TGTGCCACCAGCAGTCGAGTCGAGCAGTTCTTC.